This T cell receptor (beta chain) was sequenced during a study of sequential checkpoint blockade in melanoma. For the study at large: Both treatment sequences were followed by maintenance nivolumab.

Libraries were prepared by immunoSEQ multiplex PCR; TCRdb keeps only in-frame clonotypes and omits some of them. Among under 7,000 clones listed, more than 45% were seen once. This clone came up a few times. Treatment meaning: randomized to nivolumab then ipilimumab (arm A) or the reverse (arm B). Patients had received no earlier DNA-damaging chemotherapy. PBMC sorting kept live CD3+CD8+ cells without CD19 or CD56. V shed 1 base and J 2 bases; nucleotides not matched to a gene: 9. Germline CDR1 and CDR2: LGHNA and YNFKEQ. CDR3 length equals 17 residues. This sequence was found in a human donor with melanoma. The V gene is TRBV4-2, the J gene TRBJ2-3; 7 positions match TRBD2. Sample: CD8+ T cells sorted from blood (inferred from file names), taken from a patient given nivolumab and ipilimumab in sequence. The CDR3 is CASSQGLAEAATDTQYF. CDR3 bases: TGTGCCAGCAGCCAAGGGCTAGCGGAGGCTGCCACAGATACGCAGTATTTT.